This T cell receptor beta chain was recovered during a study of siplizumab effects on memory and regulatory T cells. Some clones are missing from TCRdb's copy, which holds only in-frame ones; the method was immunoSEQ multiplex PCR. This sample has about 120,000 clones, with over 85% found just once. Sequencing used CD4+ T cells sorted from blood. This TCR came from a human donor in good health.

CDR3 nucleotides: TGTGCCAGCAGCGTAAGCTCTAGCGGGGGGTTCCAAGAGACCCAGTACTTC. Translated, it gives CASSVSSSGGFQETQYF. This chain uses TRBV9 with TRBJ2-5; 11 positions match TRBD2. Germline lookup yields CDR1 SGDLS and CDR2 YYNGEE. The CDR3 consists of 17 residues. V shed 1 base, J shed 1 base, and the junction held 6 bases outside the gene matches.